These T cell receptor beta chains were read from a single sample in a study of T cell changes during pregnancy in multiple sclerosis. TCRdb's table, derived via immunoSEQ multiplex PCR, lists solely in-frame clones and lacks some. The sample yields roughly 49,000 clones, 93% seen once. The sample was CD8+ T cells from peripheral blood mononuclear cells, taken after pregnancy. These TCRs come from a female donor with multiple sclerosis, enrolled in a pregnancy study. CDR3s include the opening cysteine and the closing phenylalanine or tryptophan. D genes are given only for firm matches. Size tells how often a clone was seen (once, few, many) or the class of an expanded clone, and some rows leave it out.

v_call	j_call	clone_size	d_call	cdr3_aa	cdr3_nt
TRBV19	TRBJ2-7	NA	NA	CASSPSQPGREQYF	TGTGCCAGTAGTCCCTCGCAACCAGGGCGGGAGCAGTACTTC
TRBV7-8	TRBJ1-3	once	NA	CASSPGVLGNTIYF	TGTGCCAGCAGCCCAGGGGTGCTTGGAAACACCATATATTTT
TRBV27	TRBJ2-3	NA	TRBD2	CASSFGVAGWKDTQYF	TGTGCCAGCAGTTTTGGGGTAGCGGGATGGAAAGATACGCAGTATTTT
TRBV7-8	TRBJ2-1	NA	NA	CASSRFGLQGNEQFF	TGTGCCAGCAGCCGATTCGGGTTACAGGGCAATGAGCAGTTCTTC
TRBV7-6	TRBJ1-2	medium-sized	NA	CASSQSGSWGYTF	TGTGCCAGCAGCCAGAGCGGGAGTTGGGGCTACACCTTC
TRBV2	TRBJ2-5	NA	NA	CASSERSYQETQYF	TGTGCCAGCAGTGAACGGTCCTACCAAGAGACCCAGTACTTC
TRBV6-1	TRBJ2-7	NA	NA	CASETTVSSYEQYF	TGTGCCAGCGAGACTACAGTAAGCTCCTACGAGCAGTACTTC
TRBV6-1	TRBJ2-2	once	TRBD1	CASRETGGWTGELFF	TGTGCCAGCAGAGAGACAGGGGGCTGGACCGGGGAGCTGTTTTTT
TRBV10-2	TRBJ1-1	NA	NA	CASSEDPPGRTEAFF	TGCGCCAGCAGTGAAGATCCCCCAGGGAGGACTGAAGCTTTCTTT
TRBV4-1	TRBJ2-1	NA	NA	CASSKGAGGLQFF	TGCGCCAGCAGCAAAGGGGCAGGGGGACTTCAGTTCTTC
TRBV5-8	TRBJ1-2	once	NA	CASRNGKVGVYGYTF	TGTGCCAGCAGAAACGGGAAGGTCGGGGTATATGGCTACACCTTC
TRBV7-3	TRBJ1-1	NA	TRBD1	CASSSQGRAFF	TGTGCCAGCAGCTCACAGGGGCGAGCTTTCTTT
TRBV7-6	TRBJ1-4	NA	NA	CASSLDRGEVSPHEKLFF	TGTGCCAGCAGCTTAGACCGGGGGGAGGTCTCCCCCCATGAAAAACTGTTTTTT
TRBV7-9	TRBJ1-2	NA	TRBD1	CASSTTGVHGYTF	TGTGCCAGCAGCACGACAGGGGTGCACGGCTACACCTTC
TRBV7-8	TRBJ2-7	NA	TRBD1	CASSSETGYEQYF	TGTGCCAGCAGCTCTGAGACAGGGTACGAGCAGTACTTC
TRBV7-7	TRBJ2-5	NA	NA	CASSTGLSVSQETQYF	TGTGCCAGCAGCACAGGGCTGTCCGTCTCCCAAGAGACCCAGTACTTC
TRBV28	TRBJ2-5	NA	NA	CASSFLRETQYF	TGTGCCAGCAGTTTCCTGCGGGAGACCCAGTACTTC
TRBV19	TRBJ2-7	NA	TRBD2	CASSIGLAGGPYEQYF	TGTGCCAGTAGTATCGGACTAGCGGGGGGGCCCTACGAGCAGTACTTC